Shown below are 5 T cell receptor beta chains from a single sample sequenced in a study of blood T cell repertoires in COVID-19. Here immunoSEQ multiplex PCR was the method, and the copy in TCRdb shows in-frame clones only, minus some. The repertoire holds approximately 360,000 clones, with roughly 90% as singletons. The source material was PBMCs or T cells enriched from blood (not recorded which). The receptors derive from a woman aged 25-40 years with acute COVID-19.

This clone was counted a few times. The V gene is TRBV30, the J gene TRBJ2-2; TRBD2 matches 11 bases. V was clipped by 2 bases and J by 1 base; unmatched bases: 3. Germline lookup yields CDR1 GTSNPN and CDR2 SVGIG (reference sequence). The CDR3 is made up of 16 amino acids. The CDR3 protein is CAWSPLAGGNTGELFF. CDR3 sequence (DNA): TGTGCCTGGAGTCCCCTAGCGGGGGGGAACACCGGGGAGCTGTTTTTT.

The chain employs TRBV5-1 and TRBJ1-6; 7 bases align to TRBD1. Germline V gives CDR1 SGHRS, CDR2 YFSETQ. V lost 5 bases and J lost 6; bases outside the gene matches: 5. The CDR3 contains 14 residues. CDR3 amino acids: CASRPTGSNSPLHF. The CDR3 bases are TGCGCCAGCAGACCGACAGGGTCTAATTCACCCCTCCACTTT.

The genes are TRBV6-5 and TRBJ1-1; the match to TRBD1 covers 7 bases. CDR3 length equals 15 residues. Germline V CDR1 and CDR2: MNHEY, SVGAGI. V shed 8 bases and J 1 base; nucleotides not matched to a gene: 10. CDR3 residues: CASLERGRGNTEAFF. In DNA, the CDR3 is TGTGCCAGCCTTGAGAGGGGGCGTGGGAACACTGAAGCTTTCTTT.

V is TRBV2 and J is TRBJ2-2, with TRBD2 matching 13 bases. The junction had 10 bases not matched to a gene; V was cut back by 6 bases and J by 0 bases. Looked up from germline, CDR1 is SNHLY and CDR2 is FYNNEI. This CDR3 has 19 residues. The CDR3 here is CASSAYTSGGVSNTGELFF. The CDR3 DNA sequence: TGTGCCAGCAGCGCCTACACTAGCGGGGGGGTGTCGAACACCGGGGAGCTGTTTTTT.

CDR3 DNA: TGTGCCAGCAGTTTATCGTCTAGCGGGGGAGTGCAGTACTTC. This gives the protein CASSLSSSGGVQYF. The chain couples TRBV27 to TRBJ2-7; TRBD2 matches at 10 bases. This CDR3 has 14 amino acids. With V trimmed by 0 bases and J by 9 bases, 5 bases remained unmatched. Germline V lookup: CDR1 MNHEY, CDR2 SMNVEV (reference sequence).